The sequence of this T cell receptor beta chain was determined in a study of vaccination and CD4 T cells after COVID-19. The overall study: Participants were administered two doses of either the BNT162b2 or the mRNA-1273 vaccine. With a range of 35 to 161, the median interval from diagnosis to drawing post-COVID samples was 100 to 110 days. Study results and limitations: The authors identified 304 of 307 vaccine-specific clones in convalescent patients as spike mono-reactive. Median SARS-CoV-2-reactive clonotype numbers rose nonsignificantly, about 21 to 38.

The V gene's germline CDR1 is LNHNV and CDR2 YYDKDF (reference sequence). V was trimmed by 0 bases and J by 6 bases, leaving 19 bases between them. The CDR3 loop spans 17 amino acids. MiXCR was run by TCRdb on the PCR reads, yielding one entry per CDR3 protein. The sample consists of about 30,000 distinct CDR3 sequences, about 46% of them appearing once. Time point specified: late sampling 161 to 241 days after vaccination in a few convalescent patients. Regarding this clonotype: The antigen is undetermined.

The clonotype originates from a human donor who had recovered from COVID-19. The material sequenced was CD4+ T cells from blood, taken about 7 months after SARS-CoV-2 vaccination. The chain uses TRBV15 and TRBJ2-3; D is perhaps TRBD2 (5 bases). The CDR3 DNA reads as TGTGCCACCAGCAGAGATGAGAGGGTGGAATTAGTGGATACGCAGTATTTT. This codes for CATSRDERVELVDTQYF.